Following are 19 T cell receptor beta chains from one sample sequenced in a study of cytomegalovirus exposure and HLA in healthy donors. The protocol was immunoSEQ multiplex PCR, while the TCRdb copy is restricted to in-frame clones and leaves out a portion. The data contain about 220,000 clones, about 93% of them singletons. The sequenced material came from PBMCs. The receptors shown here come from a woman between 18 and 29 years old in good health and CMV-seronegative.

This clone was counted once. The rearrangement links TRBV27 to TRBJ1-2; a weak D match, TRBD1 (5 bases). The CDR3 runs to 17 residues. Germline lookup yields CDR1 MNHEY and CDR2 SMNVEV (reference sequence). Trimming cost V 7 bases and J 0 bases, with 21 bases left between them. DNA for the CDR3: TGTGCCAGCATAAACATACCCCCAGACAGAGCTAACTATGGCTACACCTTC. This encodes CASINIPPDRANYGYTF.

This clone was seen once. The chain carries TRBV6-6 and TRBJ1-1; unclear D gene. Between the trimmed V and J ends, which lost 2 bases and 7 bases, there was a span of 5 bases. The CDR3 length is 11 residues. Germline V gives CDR1 MNHNY, CDR2 SVGAGI (reference sequence). CDR3 region: CASSYRDEAFF. The CDR3, as DNA: TGTGCCAGCAGTTACCGGGATGAAGCTTTCTTT.

The chain recombines TRBV6-1 with TRBJ1-2, with 8 bases fitting TRBD1. J gave up 6 bases and V 5 bases, and 11 bases lay outside the gene matches. The germline gives CDR1 MNHNS, CDR2 SASEGT. CDR3 length: 15 amino acids. This CDR3 is CASSTLTGEVHGYTF. The CDR3 DNA is TGTGCCAGCAGTACCCTGACAGGGGAGGTTCATGGCTACACCTTC.

The J gene is TRBJ1-5, the V gene TRBV2, with D maybe TRBD1 (5 bases). Germline CDR1 and CDR2: SNHLY and FYNNEI. V was cut by 6 bases and J by 6 bases, with 15 bases left in between. The CDR3 sequence is 14 residues long. CDR3 sequence: CASSPGQQGQPQHF. The CDR3 DNA follows: TGTGCCAGCAGCCCAGGACAACAAGGTCAGCCCCAGCATTTT. The full variable domain, its missing parts supplied by reference TRBV2 and TRBJ1-5, is EPEVTQTPSHQVTQMGQEVILRCVPISNHLYFYWYRQILGQKVEFLVSFYNNEISEKSEIFDDQFSVERPDGSNFTLKIRSTKLEDSAMYFCASSPGQQGQPQHFGDGTRLSIL.

The genes are TRBV30 and TRBJ1-2; D perhaps matches TRBD1 (6 bases). Trimming removed 0 bases from V and 2 bases from J, with 10 bases in between. The CDR3 sequence is 14 residues long. Germline assignment: CDR1 GTSNPN and CDR2 SVGIG (reference sequence). The CDR3 region has the DNA TGTGCCTGGAGTGTAAAGGGGGAAAACTATGGCTACACCTTC. This gives the protein CAWSVKGENYGYTF.

This rearrangement joins TRBV5-1 to TRBJ1-3, with 7 bases fitting TRBD1. The CDR3 runs 21 residues. Germline CDR1 and CDR2: SGHRS and YFSETQ. The ends lost 0 bases at V and 2 bases at J; junction bases unmatched: 20. CDR3 nucleotide sequence: TGCGCCAGCAGCTTGGATAGGGCGGACAGGCCGGACCCAGAAACTGGAAACACCATATATTTT. Protein: CASSLDRADRPDPETGNTIYF. Based on the CDR3 plus reference TRBV5-1 and TRBJ1-3, the full variable domain is KAGVTQTPRYLIKTRGQQVTLSCSPISGHRSVSWYQQTPGQGLQFLFEYFSETQRNKGNFPGRFSGRQFSNSRSEMNVSTLELGDSALYLCASSLDRADRPDPETGNTIYFGEGSWLTVV.

CDR3 amino acids: CASITPKKDREAFF. CDR3 sequence (DNA): TGTGCCAGCATTACACCAAAGAAGGACAGAGAAGCTTTCTTT. The rearrangement joins TRBV6-1 to TRBJ1-1; the D gene is possibly TRBD1 (6 bases). Per the germline V gene, CDR1 is MNHNS and CDR2 is SASEGT. CDR3 size: 14 residues. Trimming left V 7 bases short and J 8 bases short, with 20 bases between.

The V and J genes are TRBV9 and TRBJ2-1; 9 bases fit TRBD1. This CDR3 is built from 14 residues. V lost 8 bases to trimming and J lost 3 bases; unmatched junction nucleotides: 6. In germline, CDR1 is SGDLS, CDR2 YYNGEE. The CDR3 DNA is TGTGCCAGTAAGGGACAGGGTTACTACAATGAGCAGTTCTTC. Its translation: CASKGQGYYNEQFF.

CDR3 loop: CASRTTYEQYF. CDR3 DNA sequence: TGTGCCAGCAGGACAACCTACGAGCAGTACTTC. The chain joins TRBV27 to TRBJ2-7, with D uncertain. This CDR3 is 11 amino acids long. Germline CDR1 and CDR2: MNHEY and SMNVEV (reference sequence). Trimming took 6 bases from V and 2 from J, leaving 5 bases between them.

The chain couples TRBV5-6 to TRBJ2-7; 15 bases agree with TRBD2. This CDR3 has 17 residues. Germline V gene sequence: CDR1 SGHDT, CDR2 YYEEEE. The V and J ends lost 0 bases and 7 bases, in that order; junction bases with no gene match: 8. CDR3: CASSLVGTSGRIGEQYF. CDR3 in DNA: TGTGCCAGCAGCTTGGTGGGGACTAGCGGGAGGATTGGGGAGCAGTACTTC.

The rearrangement links TRBV7-2 to TRBJ2-7, with 9 nucleotides matching TRBD2. Germline CDR1 reads SGHTA; CDR2 reads FQGNSA. The CDR3 runs to 13 residues. The V and J ends lost 3 bases and 5 bases, in that order; junction bases with no gene match: 2. CDR3 sequence (DNA): TGTGCCAGCAGCTTCCTAGCGGGAAACGAGCAGTACTTC. As protein: CASSFLAGNEQYF. The full variable domain, with the rest looked up from reference TRBV7-2 and TRBJ2-7, is GAGVSQSPSNKVTEKGKDVELRCDPISGHTALYWYRQSLGQGLEFLIYFQGNSAPDKSGLPSDRFSAERTGGSVSTLTIQRTQQEDSAVYLCASSFLAGNEQYFGPGTRLTVT.

The chain carries TRBV4-1 and TRBJ2-1; D is perhaps TRBD2 (5 bases). The CDR3 is made up of 17 amino acids. The germline gives CDR1 MGHRA, CDR2 YSYEKL. V gave up 2 bases and J gave up 0 bases, with 14 bases separating them. The CDR3 DNA follows: TGCGCCAGCAGCCAACCCCCCCCGGGGAGCTCCTACAATGAGCAGTTCTTC. Amino acids: CASSQPPPGSSYNEQFF.

This clone came up once. The CDR3 DNA reads TGTGCCAGCAGCCCACGGAGGGACTATGGCTACACCTTC. It codes for CASSPRRDYGYTF. The chain is built from TRBV6-6 and TRBJ1-2; no clear D. This CDR3 region has 13 residues. Germline V gene sequence: CDR1 MNHNY, CDR2 SVGAGI (reference sequence). Trimming shortened V by 6 bases and J by 3 bases, and 11 bases separated the two germline ends.

On this clone: Other DNA sequences in this sample translate to the same CDR3. V usage is TRBV18 and J usage is TRBJ2-1; 13 bases align to TRBD2. The germline CDR1 and CDR2 sequences are KGHSH and LQKENI. V gave up 3 bases and J gave up 0 bases; unmatched junction bases: 2. This CDR3 is built from 17 residues. In DNA form, the CDR3 reads TGTGCCAGCTCACCGAGGACTAGCGGGAGCTCCTACAATGAGCAGTTCTTC. As protein: CASSPRTSGSSYNEQFF.

CDR3 sequence reads: CASSEPGQGGNEQYF. Written as DNA, the CDR3 is TGCGCCAGCAGTGAGCCGGGACAGGGTGGCAACGAGCAGTACTTC. The rearrangement links TRBV10-1 to TRBJ2-7, with 9 bases lining up with TRBD1. V was clipped by 2 bases and J by 5 bases; unmatched bases: 7. The V gene's germline CDR1 is WNHNN and CDR2 SYGVQD (reference sequence). This CDR3 has 15 residues.

J is TRBJ1-2 and V is TRBV10-3, with D perhaps matching TRBD1 (5 bases). The CDR3 sequence is 15 residues long. With 4 bases removed from V and 4 bases from J, the gap between germline ends came to 16 bases. Germline V lookup: CDR1 ENHRY, CDR2 SYGVKD. The CDR3 is CAISAGRDRPYGYTF. CDR3 in DNA: TGTGCCATCAGTGCAGGCAGGGATCGTCCCTATGGCTACACCTTC.

In this sample, this clone turned up a few times. This chain uses TRBV30 with TRBJ1-1, with 9 bases that match TRBD1. Trimming took 0 bases from V and 2 from J; bases not matched to a gene: 4. CDR1 and CDR2 (germline): GTSNPN, SVGIG (reference sequence). The CDR3 length is 15 residues. CDR3 sequence (DNA): TGTGCCTGGAGTGTTCGGGACAGGGCAAACACTGAAGCTTTCTTT. Its protein product is CAWSVRDRANTEAFF.

V gene TRBV6-5 combines with J gene TRBJ2-5, with D possibly matching TRBD1 (6 bases). V was clipped by 6 bases and J by 5 bases, with 10 bases between them. Per the germline V gene, CDR1 is MNHEY and CDR2 is SVGAGI. CDR3 size: 12 residues. Here the CDR3 DNA reads TGTGCCAGCAGCAGGGGTGAGGAGACCCAGTACTTC. Its protein product is CASSRGEETQYF.

This rearrangement joins TRBV27 to TRBJ2-1; 10 bases agree with TRBD2. The CDR3 consists of 17 residues. V gave up 2 bases and J gave up 2 bases; unmatched junction bases: 6. CDR1 MNHEY and CDR2 SMNVEV come from the germline V gene (reference sequence). Written as DNA, the CDR3 is TGTGCCAGCAGTTTACATCCCACTAGCGGGGCCTACAATGAGCAGTTCTTC. Protein: CASSLHPTSGAYNEQFF.